This T cell receptor beta chain is from a study of blood T cell repertoires in COVID-19. Study-wide background: The analysed material was cDNA or gDNA that came from T cells, B-cell-depleted T cells, or PBMCs.

Germline V gives CDR1 MNHNS, CDR2 SASEGT. CDR3 length: 14 residues. V was clipped by 3 bases and J by 6 bases, with 15 bases between them. In the authors' methods: Estimation of nucleated cell counts was performed using reference gene primer amplification. The table came from immunoSEQ multiplex PCR; TCRdb's copy has only in-frame clones and leaves some out. V, J and clone size were drawn from that table, and D and trimming were deduced from the DNA. The sample consists of some 250,000 clones, approximately 84% of them appearing once. Study members were between about 18 and 90 years old and lived in 20 to 30 US regions. Participant-reported clinical history was the basis for cohort assignment. This clone was detected a few times.

The chain joins TRBV6-1 to TRBJ2-7, with TRBD2 as a possible D gene (6 bases). The material sequenced was PBMCs or T cells enriched from blood (not recorded which). The source is a woman aged 40 to 50 with acute COVID-19. CDR3 sequence (DNA): TGTGCCAGCAGTGAGTCCCCGACTAGTTTCGAGCAGTACTTC. Encoded protein: CASSESPTSFEQYF.